These 10 T cell receptor beta chains were sequenced from one sample in a study of early stage breast cancer tumors. Libraries were prepared by immunoSEQ multiplex PCR; TCRdb keeps only in-frame clonotypes and omits some of them. The sample has some 5,000 clones, roughly two thirds seen once. Material for sequencing was breast tumor tissue. The receptors stem from a person in their fifties or sixties with breast cancer.

This rearrangement joins TRBV7-8 to TRBJ1-1; D is unresolved. CDR3 size: 15 residues. Trimming stripped 5 bases from V and 0 bases from J, with 13 bases between. Germline CDR1 reads SGHVS; CDR2 reads FQNEAQ. CDR3 in DNA: TGTGCCAGCAGCCTTGCATATGAACTGAACACTGAAGCTTTCTTT. Encoded protein: CASSLAYELNTEAFF.

This clone was seen only a few times. The CDR3 sequence: CAHLQGNSDTQYF. CDR3 bases: TGTGCCCATCTTCAGGGTAACTCAGATACGCAGTATTTT. The V call is TRBV30, the J call TRBJ2-3; D is perhaps TRBD1 (5 bases). CDR1 is GTSNPN and CDR2 is SVGIG in the germline V gene (reference sequence). Deletions cut 8 bases from V and 4 bases from J, with 16 bases between. The CDR3 is made up of 13 amino acids.

The chain uses TRBV6-9 and TRBJ1-1; D may be TRBD1 (5 bases). The germline CDR1 and CDR2 sequences are MNHGY and SVAAGI. The V gene lost 8 bases and the J gene lost 2 bases, with 6 bases spanning the gap. The CDR3 totals 11 residues. The CDR3: CASGGNTEAFF. The CDR3 DNA sequence: TGTGCCAGCGGGGGAAACACTGAAGCTTTCTTT.

V usage is TRBV18 and J usage is TRBJ2-5, with D possibly matching TRBD1 (6 bases). V lost 3 bases, J lost 3 bases, and 8 bases lay in between. CDR1 is KGHSH, CDR2 LQKENI, per germline. CDR3 length: 13 residues. CDR3 in amino acids: CASSPGQKETQYF. DNA for the CDR3: TGTGCCAGCTCACCGGGACAAAAAGAGACCCAGTACTTC. Filled out from reference TRBV18 and TRBJ2-5, the complete variable domain reads NAGVMQNPRHLVRRRGQEARLRCSPMKGHSHVYWYRQLPEEGLKFMVYLQKENIIDESGMPKERFSAEFPKEGPSILRIQQVVRGDSAAYFCASSPGQKETQYFGPGTRLLVL.

V is TRBV19 and J is TRBJ2-2; no clear D. The length of the CDR3 is 12 residues. V gave up 4 bases and J gave up 13 bases, with 13 bases separating them. Looked up from germline, CDR1 is LNHDA and CDR2 is SQIVND (reference sequence). The CDR3 coding sequence is TGTGCCAGTAGTACGCCCACGGACGCGCTGTTTTTT. This gives the protein CASSTPTDALFF.

This clone has only one observation. V gene TRBV27 combines with J gene TRBJ2-2; D not certain. Germline CDR1 MNHEY, CDR2 SMNVEV (reference sequence). The CDR3 covers 14 residues. Deletions cut 5 bases from V and 0 bases from J, with 7 bases between. This CDR3 reads CASSRQANTGELFF. CDR3 sequence (DNA): TGTGCCAGCAGTCGGCAGGCGAACACCGGGGAGCTGTTTTTT.

V is TRBV27 and J is TRBJ2-3; the D gene is possibly TRBD2 (5 bases). Between the trimmed V and J ends, which lost 7 bases and 4 bases, there was a span of 9 bases. CDR1 is MNHEY, CDR2 SMNVEV, per germline (reference sequence). The CDR3 has 12 residues. The CDR3 sequence is CASTGKADTQYF. The CDR3 coding sequence is TGTGCCAGCACGGGGAAGGCAGATACGCAGTATTTT.

The CDR3 loop reads CASSRQGVNQPQHF. The CDR3 DNA follows: TGTGCCAGCTCCCGTCAGGGCGTCAATCAGCCCCAGCATTTT. The chain has TRBV2 and TRBJ1-5; tentatively, D is TRBD1 (5 bases). The CDR3 is 14 amino acids. Trimming cost V 8 bases and J 3 bases, with 14 bases left between them. Germline values: CDR1 SNHLY, CDR2 FYNNEI.

This chain uses TRBV27 with TRBJ1-2, with 7 nucleotides matching TRBD1. The CDR3 is 15 residues long. The germline CDR1 and CDR2 sequences are MNHEY and SMNVEV (reference sequence). V lost 3 bases, J lost 5 bases, and 9 bases stayed unmatched. CDR3 in amino acids: CASSFADRAAYGYTF. The CDR3 DNA is TGTGCCAGCAGTTTCGCTGACAGGGCCGCATATGGCTACACCTTC.

The genes are TRBV5-1 and TRBJ1-4, with D possibly being TRBD1 (6 bases). The CDR3 runs to 16 residues. V lost 0 bases to trimming and J lost 7 bases, with 16 bases between them. Looked up from germline, CDR1 is SGHRS and CDR2 is YFSETQ. The CDR3 loop is CASSLASTGHTEKLFF. The CDR3 bases are TGCGCCAGCAGCTTGGCCTCGACAGGTCATACTGAAAAACTGTTTTTT.